The 24 T cell receptor beta chains below all came from one sample that was sequenced in a study of radiotherapy plus CTLA-4 blockade in lung cancer. Sequencing was performed with immunoSEQ multiplex PCR; in TCRdb, only in-frame clones are kept and a portion is missing. The data hold tens of thousands of clones, with about 70% observed a single time. The sample was peripheral blood, taken from a patient treated with radiotherapy plus ipilimumab. Source of these receptors: a human donor with non-small cell lung cancer who had stable disease on radiotherapy plus ipilimumab.

The V gene is TRBV10-3, the J gene TRBJ1-5, with D unclear. Germline assignment: CDR1 ENHRY and CDR2 SYGVKD. CDR3 length: 12 residues. The V end lost 0 bases, the J end lost 7 bases, and 4 bases lay between the germline ends. CDR3 sequence reads: CAISESVQPQHF. The DNA of the CDR3 is TGTGCCATCAGTGAGTCGGTGCAGCCCCAGCATTTT.

This clone appeared a single time. The V and J genes are TRBV5-5 and TRBJ2-1; D gene unclear. The CDR3 sequence is 16 residues long. Per the germline V gene, CDR1 is SGHKS and CDR2 is YYEKEE (reference sequence). The V end lost 4 bases, the J end lost 2 bases, and 16 bases lay between the germline ends. Here the CDR3 DNA reads TGTGCCAGCAGCCTCCTTTTGGACGGAGCCTACAATGAGCAGTTCTTC. As protein: CASSLLLDGAYNEQFF.

The V and J genes are TRBV4-1 and TRBJ1-5, with TRBD1 as a possible D gene (5 bases). Germline V lookup: CDR1 MGHRA, CDR2 YSYEKL. Trimming removed 1 base from V and 2 bases from J, with 9 bases in between. The CDR3 is made up of 15 amino acids. The CDR3: CASSQGGVGNQPQHF. The CDR3 DNA sequence: TGCGCCAGCAGCCAAGGGGGGGTGGGCAATCAGCCCCAGCATTTT.

V gene TRBV11-2 combines with J gene TRBJ2-5; D might be TRBD2 (6 bases). This CDR3 has 13 residues. Germline-derived CDR1 and CDR2 are SGHAT and FQNNGV. Deletions cut 5 bases from V and 1 base from J, with 8 bases between. The CDR3 sequence: CASSRLGQETQYF. As DNA, the CDR3 is TGTGCCAGCAGCCGACTAGGCCAAGAGACCCAGTACTTC. The full variable domain, completed using reference TRBV11-2 and TRBJ2-5, is EAGVAQSPRYKIIEKRQSVAFWCNPISGHATLYWYQQILGQGPKLLIQFQNNGVVDDSQLPKDRFSAERLKGVDSTLKIQPAKLEDSAVYLCASSRLGQETQYFGPGTRLLVL.

This sequence joins TRBV18 and TRBJ2-5, with D uncertain. With 6 bases removed from V and 5 bases from J, the gap between germline ends came to 16 bases. The CDR3 has 14 residues. Germline V gene data show CDR1 as KGHSH and CDR2 as LQKENI. In DNA, the CDR3 is TGTGCCAGCTCGTTCCTTGGGCAGTGGGAGACCCAGTACTTC. Its translation is CASSFLGQWETQYF. Based on the CDR3 plus reference TRBV18 and TRBJ2-5, the full variable domain is NAGVMQNPRHLVRRRGQEARLRCSPMKGHSHVYWYRQLPEEGLKFMVYLQKENIIDESGMPKERFSAEFPKEGPSILRIQQVVRGDSAAYFCASSFLGQWETQYFGPGTRLLVL.

The chain is built from TRBV6-6 and TRBJ1-1; no firm D call. With 6 bases removed from V and 1 base from J, the gap between germline ends came to 12 bases. Germline assignment: CDR1 MNHNY and CDR2 SVGAGI (reference sequence). The CDR3 is 14 amino acids. This CDR3 is CASRHLPSNTEAFF. CDR3 sequence (DNA): TGTGCCAGCAGACACTTGCCTTCGAACACTGAAGCTTTCTTT.

The rearrangement joins TRBV5-1 to TRBJ2-3; unclear D gene. The germline V gene encodes CDR1 SGHRS and CDR2 YFSETQ. Between the trimmed V and J ends, which lost 4 bases and 0 bases, there was a span of 3 bases. This CDR3 has 12 residues. The CDR3 protein is CASSTSTDTQYF. The CDR3 region has the DNA TGCGCCAGCAGCACCAGCACAGATACGCAGTATTTT.

A few counts support this clone. The chain combines TRBV10-1 with TRBJ2-3, with unresolved D. Germline V CDR1 and CDR2: WNHNN, SYGVQD (reference sequence). Between the trimmed V and J ends, which lost 0 bases and 5 bases, there was a span of 6 bases. The CDR3 runs to 13 residues. The CDR3 bases are TGCGCCAGCAGTGAGTCAGGGCAAGATACGCAGTATTTT. Residues: CASSESGQDTQYF.

This sequence joins TRBV6-1 and TRBJ2-3; 12 bases match TRBD2. The germline V gene has CDR1 MNHNS and CDR2 SASEGT. This CDR3 is built from 15 residues. V lost 2 bases, J lost 7 bases, and 4 bases stayed unmatched. The CDR3 sequence: CASSELAGGLNTQYF. The CDR3 nucleotides are TGTGCCAGCAGTGAACTAGCGGGGGGGCTAAATACGCAGTATTTT.

The J gene is TRBJ1-2, the V gene TRBV9, with D unresolved. Deletions cut 0 bases from V and 8 bases from J, with 17 bases between. CDR1 and CDR2 (germline): SGDLS, YYNGEE. There are 15 residues in the CDR3. The CDR3 coding sequence is TGTGCCAGCAGCGTAGAAGCTTACCGGGATTTCGGCTACACCTTC. Translated: CASSVEAYRDFGYTF.

The gene calls are TRBV19 and TRBJ2-5, with D maybe TRBD2 (6 bases). The CDR3 has 12 residues. The ends were cut back, 8 bases at V and 5 bases at J, with 12 bases in the middle. The germline gives CDR1 LNHDA, CDR2 SQIVND (reference sequence). CDR3 protein: CASGTGGETQYF. In DNA, the CDR3 is TGTGCCAGTGGGACTGGGGGGGAGACCCAGTACTTC.

J is TRBJ2-6 and V is TRBV11-2; D call uncertain. The V and J ends lost 3 bases and 0 bases respectively, with 0 bases between them. The CDR3 is 13 residues long. The V gene's germline CDR1 is SGHAT and CDR2 FQNNGV. The CDR3 protein is CASSFSGANVLTF. The CDR3 coding sequence is TGTGCCAGCAGCTTCTCTGGGGCCAACGTCCTGACTTTC.

The rearrangement joins TRBV6-5 to TRBJ1-4; possibly TRBD1 for D (5 bases). CDR1 and CDR2 (germline): MNHEY, SVGAGI. There are 15 residues in the CDR3. V was clipped by 4 bases and J by 1 base, with 10 bases between them. The CDR3 sequence: CASSWGTETNEKLFF. The CDR3 DNA follows: TGTGCCAGCAGTTGGGGGACGGAAACTAATGAAAAACTGTTTTTT.

This chain connects TRBV7-8 to TRBJ1-3; D remains unclear. Germline loops: CDR1 SGHVS, CDR2 FQNEAQ. The CDR3 extends over 18 amino acids. Between the trimmed V and J ends, which lost 0 bases and 0 bases, there was a span of 15 bases. The CDR3 loop reads CASSLAVLSGSSGNTIYF. DNA for the CDR3: TGTGCCAGCAGCTTAGCTGTTCTGTCGGGCAGCTCTGGAAACACCATATATTTT.

The chain uses TRBV27 and TRBJ2-3; D remains ambiguous. Deletions cut 4 bases from V and 4 bases from J, with 12 bases between. The CDR3 length is 14 residues. Germline CDR1 MNHEY, CDR2 SMNVEV (reference sequence). Here the CDR3 reads CASSSSLEADTQYF. CDR3 DNA: TGTGCCAGCAGTTCCTCGCTAGAGGCAGATACGCAGTATTTT.

A single count supports this clone. V usage is TRBV27 and J usage is TRBJ1-1; 11 positions agree with TRBD1. Trimming at V came to 2 bases and at J to 4 bases, leaving 12 bases not matched to a gene. The CDR3 sequence is 18 residues long. Per the germline V gene, CDR1 is MNHEY and CDR2 is SMNVEV (reference sequence). The CDR3 bases are TGTGCCAGCAGTTTAGGCCAGGGACAGGGGGGTCCAGGCACTGAAGCTTTCTTT. It specifies CASSLGQGQGGPGTEAFF.

The rearrangement uses TRBV5-4 and TRBJ2-5; D call uncertain. V was trimmed by 0 bases and J by 5 bases, leaving 11 bases between them. CDR1 and CDR2 (germline): SGHNT, YYREEE (reference sequence). The CDR3 is 14 amino acids. DNA of the CDR3: TGTGCCAGCAGCTTGGTTGGGTTTGGCGAGACCCAGTACTTC. Its protein is CASSLVGFGETQYF.

The rearrangement joins TRBV9 to TRBJ2-3, with 10 bases matching TRBD2. Trimming cost V 4 bases and J 3 bases; bases outside gene matches: 5. CDR1 is SGDLS, CDR2 YYNGEE, per germline. This CDR3 is 15 amino acids long. This CDR3 is CASSPPAGGTDTQYF. CDR3 coding DNA: TGTGCCAGCAGCCCCCCAGCGGGGGGGACAGATACGCAGTATTTT.

This chain uses TRBV10-1 with TRBJ2-1, with D tentatively TRBD1 (5 bases). V was pared by 3 bases and J by 4 bases, with 13 bases between. The CDR3 spans 15 residues. The germline gives CDR1 WNHNN, CDR2 SYGVQD (reference sequence). The CDR3 region has the DNA TGCGCCAGCAGTGACCCGGGCAGACAGTACAATGAGCAGTTCTTC. It translates to CASSDPGRQYNEQFF.

The chain carries TRBV6-5 and TRBJ1-1; D gene uncertain. The CDR3 covers 13 residues. The ends were cut back, 5 bases at V and 0 bases at J, with 7 bases in the middle. CDR1 MNHEY and CDR2 SVGAGI come from the germline V gene. The DNA for the CDR3 is TGTGCCAGCAGTGGACGGTTGAACACTGAAGCTTTCTTT. This encodes CASSGRLNTEAFF.

The rearrangement joins TRBV11-2 to TRBJ1-1; the D is unclear. Germline V gene sequence: CDR1 SGHAT, CDR2 FQNNGV. V lost 2 bases to trimming and J lost 11 bases, with 9 bases between them. The CDR3 has 11 residues. The CDR3 DNA reads TGTGCCAGCAGCTTATTTGGTCGGGCTTTCTTT. It yields the protein CASSLFGRAFF. Combining the CDR3 with reference TRBV11-2 and TRBJ1-1 gives the whole variable domain EAGVAQSPRYKIIEKRQSVAFWCNPISGHATLYWYQQILGQGPKLLIQFQNNGVVDDSQLPKDRFSAERLKGVDSTLKIQPAKLEDSAVYLCASSLFGRAFFGQGTRLTVV.

The V and J genes are TRBV5-1 and TRBJ1-2, with a possible D match to TRBD1 (6 bases). The V gene's germline CDR1 is SGHRS and CDR2 YFSETQ. This CDR3 spans 13 amino acids. V was clipped by 5 bases and J by 6 bases, with 14 bases between them. CDR3 DNA sequence: TGCGCCAGCAGTCAACAGGGTTTCGATGGCTACACCTTC. Protein product: CASSQQGFDGYTF.

The rearrangement uses TRBV6-1 and TRBJ1-3; unclear D gene. Germline V gene data show CDR1 as MNHNS and CDR2 as SASEGT. The CDR3 runs to 11 residues. Trimming pared 2 bases from V and 13 bases from J, leaving 9 bases between. CDR3 sequence reads: CASSENTIIYF. The CDR3 nucleotides are TGTGCCAGCAGTGAAAACACAATAATATATTTT.

This clone was picked up a small number of times. This chain joins TRBV5-1 and TRBJ1-1; 7 positions match TRBD1. The CDR3 loop spans 12 amino acids. Germline-derived CDR1 and CDR2 are SGHRS and YFSETQ. The V gene end was trimmed by 5 bases and the J gene end by 7 bases; junction bases not matched to a gene: 5. As DNA, the CDR3 is TGCGCCAGCAGAGAACCAGGGGGTGAAGCTTTCTTT. This translates into CASREPGGEAFF.